The 16 T cell receptor beta chains presented below share a single source sample, sequenced in a study of blood T cell repertoires in COVID-19. This table comes from immunoSEQ multiplex PCR, and its TCRdb copy is limited to in-frame clones, with some not included. Among around 230,000 clones listed, 82% were seen once. The sample consisted of peripheral blood. The receptors here all came from an older woman with active or convalescent COVID-19.

The CDR3 loop reads CASSLSRGRTNYGYTF. CDR3 sequence (DNA): TGTGCCAGCAGCTTATCCAGGGGGCGAACTAACTATGGCTACACCTTC. The chain couples TRBV7-9 to TRBJ1-2; 8 bases agree with TRBD1. Germline V gives CDR1 SEHNR, CDR2 FQNEAQ (reference sequence). The length of the CDR3 is 16 residues. Unmatched junction bases numbered 5, after V lost 2 bases and J lost 0 bases.

The chain couples TRBV10-2 to TRBJ2-7, with D perhaps TRBD2 (6 bases). The CDR3 loop spans 13 amino acids. From germline, CDR1 is WSHSY and CDR2 SAAADI. V was trimmed by 6 bases and J by 0 bases, leaving 9 bases between them. CDR3 coding DNA: TGCGCCAGCAGAGGAGGGAGCTCCTACGAGCAGTACTTC. Translating gives CASRGGSSYEQYF.

The V gene is TRBV19, the J gene TRBJ2-7, with D perhaps matching TRBD2 (6 bases). The V and J ends lost 4 bases and 4 bases respectively, with 23 bases between them. In germline, CDR1 is LNHDA, CDR2 SQIVND (reference sequence). The CDR3 runs 17 residues. The CDR3 DNA reads as TGTGCCAGTAGTACTCGGGACTTGCGGCAGGGTTCTTACGAGCAGTACTTC. This sequence encodes CASSTRDLRQGSYEQYF. Full variable domain (outside the CDR3, taken from reference TRBV19 and TRBJ2-7): DGGITQSPKYLFRKEGQNVTLSCEQNLNHDAMYWYRQDPGQGLRLIYYSQIVNDFQKGDIAEGYSVSREKKESFPLTVTSAQKNPTAFYLCASSTRDLRQGSYEQYFGPGTRLTVT.

This rearrangement joins TRBV5-6 to TRBJ1-1; D possibly corresponds to TRBD1 (5 bases). Germline loops: CDR1 SGHDT, CDR2 YYEEEE. Trimming took 2 bases from V and 5 from J, leaving 13 bases between them. The CDR3 totals 14 residues. Here the CDR3 reads CASSFFREGTEAFF. Here the CDR3 DNA reads TGTGCCAGCAGCTTCTTCAGGGAAGGTACTGAAGCTTTCTTT.

The chain is built from TRBV2 and TRBJ2-5; 9 bases are shared with TRBD1. The CDR3 runs to 13 residues. Germline assignment: CDR1 SNHLY and CDR2 FYNNEI. V was pared by 6 bases and J by 4 bases, with 3 bases of the junction left unmatched. CDR3 sequence reads: CASRGQGLETQYF. In DNA form, the CDR3 reads TGTGCCAGCAGGGGACAGGGTTTAGAGACCCAGTACTTC.

The V call is TRBV18, the J call TRBJ1-4; TRBD1 aligns across 8 bases. V dropped 4 bases and J dropped 5; count of bases not matched to a gene: 6. Germline CDR1 is KGHSH and CDR2 is LQKENI. The CDR3 runs 15 residues. The CDR3: CASSRSGGLNEKLFF. The CDR3 DNA follows: TGTGCCAGCTCACGGTCAGGGGGCCTAAATGAAAAACTGTTTTTT. Full variable domain (rest looked up from reference TRBV18 and TRBJ1-4): NAGVMQNPRHLVRRRGQEARLRCSPMKGHSHVYWYRQLPEEGLKFMVYLQKENIIDESGMPKERFSAEFPKEGPSILRIQQVVRGDSAAYFCASSRSGGLNEKLFFGSGTQLSVL.

The chain recombines TRBV5-8 with TRBJ1-1; D may be TRBD1 (6 bases). There are 12 residues in the CDR3. Germline V gene data show CDR1 as SGHTS and CDR2 as YDEGEE. The V gene lost 3 bases and the J gene lost 4 bases, with 7 bases spanning the gap. Here the CDR3 DNA reads TGTGCCAGCAGCTGGGGGCGCACTGAAGCTTTCTTT. Protein sequence: CASSWGRTEAFF.

This chain links TRBV14 with TRBJ1-2, with D possibly matching TRBD1 (5 bases). Germline assignment: CDR1 SGHDN and CDR2 FVKESK. The CDR3 length is 15 residues. Trimming took 3 bases from V and 7 from J, leaving 18 bases between them. CDR3 residues: CASSQDVIVTGGYTF. In nucleotides, the CDR3 is TGTGCCAGCAGCCAGGACGTGATAGTCACAGGTGGCTACACCTTC.

This rearrangement joins TRBV9 to TRBJ1-4; maybe TRBD1 (5 bases). Germline CDR1 and CDR2: SGDLS and YYNGEE. There are 14 residues in the CDR3. The V end lost 7 bases, the J end lost 7 bases, and 17 bases lay between the germline ends. CDR3 in amino acids: CASPGGVLAEKLFF. The CDR3 DNA reads as TGTGCCAGCCCGGGGGGGGTTTTAGCTGAAAAACTGTTTTTT.

The chain has TRBV30 and TRBJ2-1; D possibly corresponds to TRBD1 (6 bases). This CDR3 contains 13 residues. V lost 2 bases to trimming and J lost 6 bases, with 11 bases between them. CDR1 and CDR2 (germline): GTSNPN, SVGIG (reference sequence). The CDR3 nucleotides read TGTGCCTGGAGTCAGGGGTTCTTCAATGAGCAGTTCTTC. Protein sequence: CAWSQGFFNEQFF.

This chain connects TRBV3-1 (or the pseudogene TRBV3-2) to TRBJ2-3, with D unresolved. Germline assignment: CDR1 LGHDT and CDR2 YNNKEL (reference sequence). The V end lost 2 bases, the J end lost 11 bases, and 11 bases lay between the germline ends. CDR3 length: 12 residues. Here the CDR3 DNA reads TGTGCCAGCAGCCAACGAAACTTTGGGCAGTATTTT. Translation: CASSQRNFGQYF.

Only a few counts were recorded for this clone. This rearrangement joins TRBV30 to TRBJ2-4; weak D call: TRBD2 (5 bases). CDR3 length equals 14 residues. The V end lost 0 bases, the J end lost 9 bases, and 15 bases lay between the germline ends. Germline CDR1 reads GTSNPN; CDR2 reads SVGIG (reference sequence). The DNA for the CDR3 is TGTGCCTGGAGTGTAATCGGGAAGTGGGGCATTCAGTACTTC. Protein: CAWSVIGKWGIQYF.

The chain uses TRBV6-2 or TRBV6-3 and TRBJ2-3, with 11 bases aligning to TRBD2. Per germline, CDR1 MNHEY and CDR2 SVGEGT. CDR3 size: 14 residues. V dropped 4 bases and J dropped 9; count of bases not matched to a gene: 6. In DNA form, the CDR3 reads TGTGCCAGCAGTTTAAGTCTAGCGGGGGGAACGCAGTATTTT. Protein: CASSLSLAGGTQYF.

The rearrangement uses TRBV6-1 and TRBJ1-1; D remains ambiguous. CDR1 MNHNS and CDR2 SASEGT come from the germline V gene. Trimming pared 1 base from V and 5 bases from J, leaving 17 bases between. The CDR3 runs 16 residues. The CDR3 DNA follows: TGTGCCAGCAGTGAAGTACCGGGCACCCGAGGGACTGAAGCTTTCTTT. This translates into CASSEVPGTRGTEAFF.

The chain has TRBV6-2 or TRBV6-3 and TRBJ2-3; 10 nucleotides align to TRBD2. V was pared by 5 bases and J by 8 bases, with 13 bases of the junction left unmatched. The CDR3 totals 16 residues. CDR1 is MNHEY, CDR2 SVGEGT, per germline. Written as DNA, the CDR3 is TGTGCCAGCAGTACGAATAGCGGGGGGTACGAAGGTACGCAGTATTTT. Translating gives CASSTNSGGYEGTQYF.

V gene TRBV9 combines with J gene TRBJ1-1, with a weak D call TRBD1 (6 bases). This CDR3 has 13 residues. Germline V gene data show CDR1 as SGDLS and CDR2 as YYNGEE. The V gene lost 4 bases and the J gene lost 3 bases, with 10 bases spanning the gap. The CDR3 sequence is CASSPRQDTEAFF. As DNA, the CDR3 is TGTGCCAGCAGCCCCCGACAGGACACTGAAGCTTTCTTT.